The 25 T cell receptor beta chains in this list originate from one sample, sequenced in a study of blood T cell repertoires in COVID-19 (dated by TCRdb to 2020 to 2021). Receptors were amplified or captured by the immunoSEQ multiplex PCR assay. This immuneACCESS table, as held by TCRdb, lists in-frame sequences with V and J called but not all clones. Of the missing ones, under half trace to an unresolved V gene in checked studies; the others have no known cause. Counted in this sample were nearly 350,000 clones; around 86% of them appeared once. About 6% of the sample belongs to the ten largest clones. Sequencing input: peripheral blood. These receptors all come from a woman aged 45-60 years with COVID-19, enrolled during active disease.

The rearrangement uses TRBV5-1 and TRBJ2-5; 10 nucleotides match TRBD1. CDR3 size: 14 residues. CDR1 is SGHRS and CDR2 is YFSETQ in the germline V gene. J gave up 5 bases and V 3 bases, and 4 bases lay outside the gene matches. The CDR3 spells CASSYDRGRETQYF. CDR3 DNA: TGCGCCAGCAGCTACGACAGGGGGCGGGAGACCCAGTACTTC.

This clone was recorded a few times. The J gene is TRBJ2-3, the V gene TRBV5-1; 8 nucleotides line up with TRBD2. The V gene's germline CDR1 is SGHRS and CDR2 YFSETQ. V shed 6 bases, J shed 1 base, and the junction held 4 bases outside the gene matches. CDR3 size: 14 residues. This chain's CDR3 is CASNPGGGTDTQYF. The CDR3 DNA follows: TGCGCCAGCAACCCGGGGGGGGGCACAGATACGCAGTATTTT.

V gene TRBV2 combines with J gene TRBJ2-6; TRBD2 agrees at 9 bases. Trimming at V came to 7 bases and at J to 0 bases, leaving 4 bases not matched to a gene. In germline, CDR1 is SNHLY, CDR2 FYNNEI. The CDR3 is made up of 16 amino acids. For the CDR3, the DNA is TGTGCCAGCAAGGGGACTAGCAACTCTGGGGCCAACGTCCTGACTTTC. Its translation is CASKGTSNSGANVLTF.

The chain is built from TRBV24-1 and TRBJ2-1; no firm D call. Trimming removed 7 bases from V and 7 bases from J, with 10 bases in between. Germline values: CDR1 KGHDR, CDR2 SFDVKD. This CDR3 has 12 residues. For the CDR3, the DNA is TGTGCCACCAGGGGCGTAGAGAATGAGCAGTTCTTC. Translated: CATRGVENEQFF.

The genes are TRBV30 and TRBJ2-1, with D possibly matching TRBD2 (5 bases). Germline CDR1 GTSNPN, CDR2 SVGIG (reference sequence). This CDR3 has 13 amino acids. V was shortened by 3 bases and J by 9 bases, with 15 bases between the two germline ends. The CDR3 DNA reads TGTGCCTGGAGACGAGAGGGCTGGGGTGAGCAGTTCTTC. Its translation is CAWRREGWGEQFF.

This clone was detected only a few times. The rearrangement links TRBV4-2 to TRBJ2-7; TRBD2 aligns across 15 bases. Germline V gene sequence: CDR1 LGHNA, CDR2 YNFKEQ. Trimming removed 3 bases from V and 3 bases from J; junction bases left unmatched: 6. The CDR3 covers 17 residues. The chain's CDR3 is CASSQLTGLAGGYEQYF. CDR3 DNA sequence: TGTGCCAGCAGCCAGCTAACGGGACTAGCGGGAGGCTACGAGCAGTACTTC.

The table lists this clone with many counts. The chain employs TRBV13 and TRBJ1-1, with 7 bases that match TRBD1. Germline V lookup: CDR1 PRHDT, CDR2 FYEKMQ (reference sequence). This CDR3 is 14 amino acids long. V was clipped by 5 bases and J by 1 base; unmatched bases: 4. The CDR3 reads CASSPRGKNTEAFF. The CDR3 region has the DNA TGTGCCAGCAGCCCCAGGGGGAAGAACACTGAAGCTTTCTTT.

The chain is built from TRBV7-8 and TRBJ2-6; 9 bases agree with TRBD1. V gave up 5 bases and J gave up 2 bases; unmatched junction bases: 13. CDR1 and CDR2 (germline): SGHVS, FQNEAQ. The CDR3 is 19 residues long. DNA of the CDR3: TGTGCCAGCAGCCTAAGAGAACCGGGACAGGGTACTGGGGCCAACGTCCTGACTTTC. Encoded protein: CASSLREPGQGTGANVLTF.

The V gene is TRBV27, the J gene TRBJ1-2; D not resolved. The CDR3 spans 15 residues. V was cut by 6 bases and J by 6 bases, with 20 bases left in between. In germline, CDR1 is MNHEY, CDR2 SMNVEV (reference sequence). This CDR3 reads CASSPNARGIDGYTF. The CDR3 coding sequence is TGTGCCAGCAGCCCGAACGCCCGGGGTATTGATGGCTACACCTTC.

The CDR3 protein is CASSLSLGVTDTQYF. In nucleotides, the CDR3 is TGTGCCAGCAGCTTGTCTCTAGGGGTCACAGATACGCAGTATTTT. The chain combines TRBV5-5 with TRBJ2-3, with D tentatively TRBD1 (5 bases). Germline loops: CDR1 SGHKS, CDR2 YYEKEE (reference sequence). This CDR3 is built from 15 residues. Trimming cost V 1 base and J 2 bases, with 11 bases left between them.

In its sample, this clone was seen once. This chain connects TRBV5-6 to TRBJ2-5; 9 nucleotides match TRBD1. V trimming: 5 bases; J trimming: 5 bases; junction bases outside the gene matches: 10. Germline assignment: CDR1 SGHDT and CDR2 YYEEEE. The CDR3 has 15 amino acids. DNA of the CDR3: TGTGCCAGCAGTTTCGCGACAGGGGGGCGGGAGACCCAGTACTTC. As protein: CASSFATGGRETQYF.

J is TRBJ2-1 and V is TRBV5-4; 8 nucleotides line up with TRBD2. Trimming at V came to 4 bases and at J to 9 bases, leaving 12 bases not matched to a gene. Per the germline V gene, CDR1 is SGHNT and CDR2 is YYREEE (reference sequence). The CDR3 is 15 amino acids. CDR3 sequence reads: CASSQDSSGSSEQFF. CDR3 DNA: TGTGCCAGCAGCCAGGACTCCAGCGGGAGTAGTGAGCAGTTCTTC.

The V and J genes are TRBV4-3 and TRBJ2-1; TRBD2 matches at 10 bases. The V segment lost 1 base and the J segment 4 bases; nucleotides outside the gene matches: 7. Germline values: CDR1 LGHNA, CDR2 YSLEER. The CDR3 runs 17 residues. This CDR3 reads CASSQAPLAGPYNEQFF. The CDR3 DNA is TGCGCCAGCAGCCAAGCCCCACTAGCGGGACCTTACAATGAGCAGTTCTTC.

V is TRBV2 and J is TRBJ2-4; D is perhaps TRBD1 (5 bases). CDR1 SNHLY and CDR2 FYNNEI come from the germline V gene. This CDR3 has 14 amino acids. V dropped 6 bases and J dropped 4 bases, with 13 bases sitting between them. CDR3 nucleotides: TGTGCCAGCAGGCCGGACACAGAAAAAAACATTCAGTACTTC. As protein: CASRPDTEKNIQYF.

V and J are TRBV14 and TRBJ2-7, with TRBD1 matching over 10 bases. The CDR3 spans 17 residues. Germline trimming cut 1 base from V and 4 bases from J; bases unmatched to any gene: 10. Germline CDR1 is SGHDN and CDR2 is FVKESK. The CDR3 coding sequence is TGTGCCAGCAGCCAAGTCCCCACGGACAGGGGGTCTTACGAGCAGTACTTC. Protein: CASSQVPTDRGSYEQYF.

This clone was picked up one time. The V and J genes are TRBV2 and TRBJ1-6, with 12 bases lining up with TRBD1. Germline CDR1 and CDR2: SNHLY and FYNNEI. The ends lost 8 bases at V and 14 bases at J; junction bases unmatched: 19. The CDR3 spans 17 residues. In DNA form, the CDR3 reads TGTGCCAGCCGACCAGGGACAGGGGGCCCGCCCGCCTCTGCCCTCCACTTT. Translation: CASRPGTGGPPASALHF. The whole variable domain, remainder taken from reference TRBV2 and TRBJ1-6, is EPEVTQTPSHQVTQMGQEVILRCVPISNHLYFYWYRQILGQKVEFLVSFYNNEISEKSEIFDDQFSVERPDGSNFTLKIRSTKLEDSAMYFCASRPGTGGPPASALHFGNGTRLTVT.

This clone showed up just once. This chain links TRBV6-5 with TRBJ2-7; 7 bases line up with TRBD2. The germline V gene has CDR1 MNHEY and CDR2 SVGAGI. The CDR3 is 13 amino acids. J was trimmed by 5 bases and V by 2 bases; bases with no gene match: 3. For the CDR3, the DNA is TGTGCCAGCAGTTACGGGGGGGTTGACGAGCAGTACTTC. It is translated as CASSYGGVDEQYF.

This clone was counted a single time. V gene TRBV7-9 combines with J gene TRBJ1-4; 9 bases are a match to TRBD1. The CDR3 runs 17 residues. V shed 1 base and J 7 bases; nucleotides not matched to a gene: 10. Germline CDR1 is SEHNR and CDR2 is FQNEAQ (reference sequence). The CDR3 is CASSLGRRTGVTEKLFF. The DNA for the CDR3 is TGTGCCAGCAGCTTAGGTCGGAGGACAGGGGTGACTGAAAAACTGTTTTTT.

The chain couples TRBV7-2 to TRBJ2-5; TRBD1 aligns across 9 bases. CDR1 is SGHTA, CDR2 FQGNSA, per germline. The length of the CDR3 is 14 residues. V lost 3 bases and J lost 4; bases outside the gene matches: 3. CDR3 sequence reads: CASSLGQGLETQYF. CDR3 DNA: TGTGCCAGCAGCTTGGGACAGGGACTAGAGACCCAGTACTTC.

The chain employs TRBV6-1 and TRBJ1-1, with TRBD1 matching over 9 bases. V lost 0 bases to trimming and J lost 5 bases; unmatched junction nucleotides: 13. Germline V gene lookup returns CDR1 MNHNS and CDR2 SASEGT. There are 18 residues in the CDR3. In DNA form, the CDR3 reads TGTGCCAGCAGTGAAGCCCCGAGAACGACAGGGGGACGGACTGAAGCTTTCTTT. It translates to CASSEAPRTTGGRTEAFF.

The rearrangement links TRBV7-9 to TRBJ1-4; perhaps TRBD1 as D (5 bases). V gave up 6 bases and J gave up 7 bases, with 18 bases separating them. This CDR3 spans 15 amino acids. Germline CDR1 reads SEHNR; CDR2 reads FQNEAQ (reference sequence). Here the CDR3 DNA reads TGTGCCAGCAGTTCTAATCAGGGCTTCGGTGAAAAACTGTTTTTT. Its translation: CASSSNQGFGEKLFF.

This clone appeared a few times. The CDR3 DNA sequence: TGTGCCAGCAGCTCACAGTCCACCTACAATGAGCAGTTCTTC. It codes for CASSSQSTYNEQFF. The chain is built from TRBV7-9 and TRBJ2-1; no definite D call. V was trimmed by 4 bases and J by 2 bases, leaving 9 bases between them. The CDR3 runs 14 residues. The germline V gene has CDR1 SEHNR and CDR2 FQNEAQ (reference sequence).

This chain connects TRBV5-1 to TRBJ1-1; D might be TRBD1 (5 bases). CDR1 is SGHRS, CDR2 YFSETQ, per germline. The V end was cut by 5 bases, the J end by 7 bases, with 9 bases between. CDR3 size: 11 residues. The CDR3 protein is CASSFDSEAFF. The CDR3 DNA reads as TGCGCCAGCAGTTTTGACAGTGAAGCTTTCTTT.

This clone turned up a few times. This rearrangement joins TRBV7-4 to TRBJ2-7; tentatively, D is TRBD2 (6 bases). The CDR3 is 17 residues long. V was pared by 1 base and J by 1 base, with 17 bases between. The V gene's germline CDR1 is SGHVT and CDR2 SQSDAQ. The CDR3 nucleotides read TGTGCCAGCAGCTTAGTGTACACAGGACTATCATCCTACGAGCAGTACTTC. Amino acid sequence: CASSLVYTGLSSYEQYF.

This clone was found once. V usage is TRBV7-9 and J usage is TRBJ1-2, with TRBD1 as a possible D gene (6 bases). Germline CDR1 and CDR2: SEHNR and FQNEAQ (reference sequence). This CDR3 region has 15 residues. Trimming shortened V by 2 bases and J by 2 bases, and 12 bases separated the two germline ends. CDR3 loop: CASSLKEGVNYGYTF. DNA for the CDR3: TGTGCCAGCAGCTTAAAAGAGGGGGTGAACTATGGCTACACCTTC.